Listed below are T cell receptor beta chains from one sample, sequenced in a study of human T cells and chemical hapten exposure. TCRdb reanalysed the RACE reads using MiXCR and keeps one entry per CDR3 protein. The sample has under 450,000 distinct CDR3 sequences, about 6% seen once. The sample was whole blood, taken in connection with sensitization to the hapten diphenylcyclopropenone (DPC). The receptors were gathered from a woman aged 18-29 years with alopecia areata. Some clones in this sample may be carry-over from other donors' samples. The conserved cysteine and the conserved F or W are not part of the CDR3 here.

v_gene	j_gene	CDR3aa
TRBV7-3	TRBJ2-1	ASSLWGTVGNEQF
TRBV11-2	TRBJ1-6	ASSSHSDNSPLH
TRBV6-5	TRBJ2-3	ASSFRIRTDTQY
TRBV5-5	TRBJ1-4	ASSSGQLNEKLF
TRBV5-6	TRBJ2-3	ASSWGTNTQY
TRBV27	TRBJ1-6	ASKRGVAGGGWYSPLH
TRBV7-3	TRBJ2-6	ASSLNDAGANVLT
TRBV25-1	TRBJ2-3	ASSDSSGGPRDTQY
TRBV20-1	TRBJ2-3	SPSGLTNTDTQY
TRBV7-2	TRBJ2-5	ASSSDYQETQY
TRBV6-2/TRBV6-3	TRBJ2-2	ASSYRTKSTSTGELF
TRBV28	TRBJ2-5	ASSRPRGQETQY
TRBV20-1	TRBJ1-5	SASPGGGESQPQH
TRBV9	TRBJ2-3	ASSVSPVSDTQY
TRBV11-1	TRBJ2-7	ASSSPTLNSYEQY
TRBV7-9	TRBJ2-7	ASSLAVSSYEQY
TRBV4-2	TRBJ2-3	ASSQVLAVGTDTQY
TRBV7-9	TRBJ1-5	ASSLNDNYQPQH
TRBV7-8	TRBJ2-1	ASSLLAGVPDEQF
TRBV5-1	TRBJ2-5	ASSLAMASGQETQY
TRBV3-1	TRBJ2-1	ASSPRSGVHNEQF
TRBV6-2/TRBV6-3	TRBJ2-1	ASSYPRTTGPQF
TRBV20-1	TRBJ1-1	SARADSPTEAF
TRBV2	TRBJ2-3	ASSGTEGDTQY
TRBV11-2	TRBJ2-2	ASSPAERDNTGELF
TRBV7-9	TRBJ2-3	ASSPRDSNTQY
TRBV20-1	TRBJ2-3	SARGVRGTDTQY
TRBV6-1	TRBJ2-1	ASSESGTGYNEQF
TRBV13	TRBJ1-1	ASSLGRGSPMNTEAF
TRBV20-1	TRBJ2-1	SASDQGAVYNEQF
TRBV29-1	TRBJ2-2	SVDLSNTGELF
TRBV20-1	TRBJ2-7	SANPGQGSYEQY
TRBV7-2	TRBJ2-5	ASSFSGQETQY
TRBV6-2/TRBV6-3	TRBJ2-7	ASSPIQYYEQY
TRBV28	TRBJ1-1	ASSLLPGQGNTEAF
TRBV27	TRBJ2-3	ASSWGRGGGTQY
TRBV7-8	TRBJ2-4	ASSPRQGELAKNIQY
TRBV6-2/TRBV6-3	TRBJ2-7	ASSRGTGRSEQY
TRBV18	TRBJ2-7	ASSPRSTKNEQY
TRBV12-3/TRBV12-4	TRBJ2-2	ASSRRGPFKPRELF
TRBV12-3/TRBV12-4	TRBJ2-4	ASGTEWGGDVKNIQY
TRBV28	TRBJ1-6	ASRTTNNSPLH
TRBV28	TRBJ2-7	ASYTGGPYEQY
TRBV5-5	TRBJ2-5	ASSLDLAGEKTQY
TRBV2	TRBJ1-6	ASSRRGTYNSPLH
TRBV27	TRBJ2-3	ASSPGQGSLRDTQY
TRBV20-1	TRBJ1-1	SARQVEFTEAF
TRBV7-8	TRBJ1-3	ASSLGRGRSGNTIY
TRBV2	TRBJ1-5	ASSAMYSSNQPQH